The rows below give T cell receptor beta chains drawn from one sample of a study of T cell changes during pregnancy in multiple sclerosis. Clones were sequenced by immunoSEQ multiplex PCR, and TCRdb holds only the in-frame ones, with some missing. The sample has tens of thousands of clones; around 94% are singletons. Sequences were derived from peripheral blood, sampled in the third trimester of pregnancy. The receptors were gathered from a female donor in good health, enrolled as a control in a pregnancy study. Each CDR3 is given with its conserved first and last residue. The D gene is left open where the match is weak. Size is omitted from some rows. Given values are once, few, many or a class for expanded clones.

>TRBJ2-2|-|-|TRBV15
CATSSPGGQGISGELFF
TGTGCCACCAGCAGTCCGGGTGGTCAGGGGATTTCCGGGGAGCTGTTTTTT
>TRBJ2-3|-|-|TRBV7-2
CASSLSRLSADTQYF
TGTGCCAGCAGCTTGTCCCGACTTAGCGCCGATACGCAGTATTTT
>TRBJ1-4|-|-|TRBV7-9
CASSLKAGTNEKLFF
TGTGCCAGCAGCTTAAAGGCAGGGACTAATGAAAAACTGTTTTTT
>TRBJ2-3|-|-|TRBV2
CASSDRWRSLRGDTQYF
TGTGCCAGCAGTGACAGATGGCGGTCCCTTAGGGGAGATACGCAGTATTTT
>TRBJ1-6|TRBD1|-|TRBV5-6
CASSSFGQVYNSPLHF
TGTGCCAGCAGCTCCTTTGGACAGGTCTATAATTCACCCCTCCACTTT
>TRBJ1-1|-|few|TRBV30
CAWSRRENTEAFF
TGTGCCTGGAGCCGGCGGGAGAACACTGAAGCTTTCTTT
>TRBJ2-7|TRBD2|-|TRBV29-1
CSVQISGGNSQYF
TGCAGCGTTCAGATTTCGGGGGGGAATTCGCAGTACTTC
>TRBJ1-1|-|-|TRBV7-9
CASSVRGGSRNTEAFF
TGTGCCAGCAGCGTACGAGGGGGATCCAGGAACACTGAAGCTTTCTTT
>TRBJ2-1|TRBD2|-|TRBV5-5
CASTAISSGRGAYNEQFF
TGTGCCAGCACAGCTATATCTAGCGGGAGGGGTGCCTACAATGAGCAGTTCTTC
>TRBJ1-5|TRBD1|-|TRBV30
CAWSVGGRQPQHF
TGTGCCTGGAGTGTAGGGGGCCGTCAGCCCCAGCATTTT
>TRBJ1-2|-|-|TRBV20-1
CSAREEAGYTF
TGCAGTGCTAGAGAAGAGGCGGGCTACACCTTC
>TRBJ2-4|-|-|TRBV11-3
CASSLSGHSIQYF
TGTGCCAGCAGCCTCTCGGGACACTCAATTCAGTACTTC
>TRBJ2-2|TRBD2|-|TRBV7-2
CASSQLAASGELFF
TGTGCCAGCAGCCAACTAGCGGCAAGCGGGGAGCTGTTTTTT
>TRBJ1-3|-|-|TRBV5-1
CASSLGAASGNTIYF
TGCGCCAGCAGCTTGGGGGCCGCCTCTGGAAACACCATATATTTT
>TRBJ2-2|TRBD2|once|TRBV30
CAWSVLGAGAYTGELFF
TGTGCCTGGAGTGTACTGGGAGCGGGGGCCTACACCGGGGAGCTGTTTTTT
>TRBJ2-2|-|-|TRBV27
CAVATANTGELFF
TGTGCCGTCGCGACAGCAAACACCGGGGAGCTGTTTTTT
>TRBJ2-7|TRBD1|-|TRBV28
CASNNDRVHNEQYF
TGTGCCAGCAACAACGACAGGGTGCACAACGAGCAGTACTTC
>TRBJ2-1|TRBD2|-|TRBV15
CATSRDHAAGGHNEQFF
TGTGCCACCAGCAGAGATCATGCGGCGGGGGGCCACAATGAGCAGTTCTTC
>TRBJ2-3|TRBD2|-|TRBV7-9
CASPDQVAGVDTQYF
TGTGCCAGCCCGGATCAGGTAGCGGGAGTGGATACGCAGTATTTT
>TRBJ1-5|-|-|TRBV19
CASKASISGVSNQPQHF
TGTGCCAGTAAGGCTAGTATTTCAGGGGTTAGCAATCAGCCCCAGCATTTT
>TRBJ2-1|TRBD2|-|TRBV13
CASSHTWGSGKGNEQFF
TGTGCCAGCAGCCATACTTGGGGTAGCGGGAAAGGCAATGAGCAGTTCTTC
>TRBJ1-6|TRBD1|-|TRBV6-7
CASSKPETGPGPLHF
TGTGCCAGCAGTAAACCCGAGACAGGGCCCGGACCCCTCCACTTT
>TRBJ1-2|TRBD1|-|TRBV19
CASTQTGAGYTF
TGTGCCAGTACGCAAACAGGGGCGGGCTACACCTTC
>TRBJ2-5|TRBD1|-|TRBV6-1
CASTGGWETQYF
TGTGCCAGCACAGGGGGTTGGGAGACCCAGTACTTC
>TRBJ1-1|-|-|TRBV7-9
CASSPRGGGTEAFF
TGTGCCAGCAGCCCACGGGGGGGCGGCACTGAAGCTTTCTTT
>TRBJ2-5|-|-|TRBV30
CAWSSDTGVQYF
TGTGCCTGGAGTTCCGATACGGGGGTCCAGTACTTC
>TRBJ1-5|-|-|TRBV6-1
CASSRMEDQPQHF
TGTGCCAGCAGCCGAATGGAGGATCAGCCCCAGCATTTT
>TRBJ2-4|TRBD1|once|TRBV7-3
CASSLGTGSADIQYF
TGTGCCAGCAGCTTGGGGACAGGGTCGGCGGACATTCAGTACTTC